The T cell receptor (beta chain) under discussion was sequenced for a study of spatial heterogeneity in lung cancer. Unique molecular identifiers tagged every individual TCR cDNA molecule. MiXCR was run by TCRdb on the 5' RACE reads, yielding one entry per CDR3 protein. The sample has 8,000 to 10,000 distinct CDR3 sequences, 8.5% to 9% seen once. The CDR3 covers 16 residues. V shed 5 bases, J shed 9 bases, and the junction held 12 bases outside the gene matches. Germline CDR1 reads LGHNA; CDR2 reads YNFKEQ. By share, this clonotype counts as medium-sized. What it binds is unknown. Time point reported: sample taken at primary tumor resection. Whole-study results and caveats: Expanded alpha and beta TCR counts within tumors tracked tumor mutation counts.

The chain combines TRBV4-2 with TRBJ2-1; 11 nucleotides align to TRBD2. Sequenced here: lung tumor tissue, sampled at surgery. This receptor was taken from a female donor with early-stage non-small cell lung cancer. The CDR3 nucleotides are TGTGCCAGCAGCAAGAGGGGGACTAGCGGTTCATCTGAGCAGTTCTTC. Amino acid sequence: CASSKRGTSGSSEQFF.